This is a list of T cell receptor beta chains from one sample in a study of OX40 agonist ivuxolimab in advanced cancers. Clones were read by immunoSEQ multiplex PCR, and TCRdb kept only the in-frame ones, dropping some. The sample has tens of thousands of clones, about 90% seen once. The specimen comprised CD4+ or CD8+ T cells sorted from blood, sampled in a trial of the OX40 agonist ivuxolimab. The receptor set was obtained from an adult with an advanced solid tumor such as melanoma, head and neck, liver or kidney cancer. CDR3s include the opening cysteine and the closing phenylalanine or tryptophan. Fields, in order: D gene, J gene, V gene, clone size, CDR3 DNA, CDR3 protein. A D gene is named only where the DNA matches it firmly. Part of the rows lack a size; the others show once, few, many or a class for expanded clones.

D gene: .; J gene: TRBJ1-1; V gene: TRBV27; clone size: once; CDR3 DNA: TGTGCCAGCAGTCGTGGCAGGGAGAGGAACACTGAAGCTTTCTTT; CDR3 protein: CASSRGRERNTEAFF
D gene: .; J gene: TRBJ1-3; V gene: TRBV6-5; clone size: once; CDR3 DNA: TGTGCCAGCAGATCGACACGCTCTGGAAACACCATATATTTT; CDR3 protein: CASRSTRSGNTIYF
D gene: TRBD2; J gene: TRBJ2-1; V gene: TRBV7-3; clone size: .; CDR3 DNA: TGTGCCAGCAGCCTGTTTAGCGGGAGGGCCGGAGATGAGCAGTTCTTC; CDR3 protein: CASSLFSGRAGDEQFF
D gene: TRBD2; J gene: TRBJ2-6; V gene: TRBV2; clone size: .; CDR3 DNA: TGTGCCAGCAGCGATATAGCGGGGGGCTCTGGGGCCAACGTCCTGACTTTC; CDR3 protein: CASSDIAGGSGANVLTF
D gene: TRBD1; J gene: TRBJ2-1; V gene: TRBV6-6; clone size: .; CDR3 DNA: TGTGCCAGCAGTTACGAGACAGGGGTCTACAATGAGCAGTTCTTC; CDR3 protein: CASSYETGVYNEQFF
D gene: TRBD2; J gene: TRBJ2-3; V gene: TRBV7-7; clone size: .; CDR3 DNA: TGTGCTAGCAGCTTAGCGGGCTTCACAGATACGCAGTATTTT; CDR3 protein: CASSLAGFTDTQYF
D gene: .; J gene: TRBJ1-3; V gene: TRBV2; clone size: .; CDR3 DNA: TGTGCCAGCAGTGAAGCCATTGGAAACACCATATATTTT; CDR3 protein: CASSEAIGNTIYF
D gene: .; J gene: TRBJ1-4; V gene: TRBV2; clone size: .; CDR3 DNA: TGTGCCACCAAGCTCGACAGCTCTAATGAAAAACTGTTTTTT; CDR3 protein: CATKLDSSNEKLFF
D gene: .; J gene: TRBJ2-3; V gene: TRBV11-2; clone size: .; CDR3 DNA: TGTGCCAGCAGCTTAGATCAGGTCCCGACGGATACGCAGTATTTT; CDR3 protein: CASSLDQVPTDTQYF
D gene: .; J gene: TRBJ2-1; V gene: TRBV11-2; clone size: .; CDR3 DNA: TGTGCCAGCAGCCTCTTGCTTCTAAACAATGAGCAGTTCTTC; CDR3 protein: CASSLLLLNNEQFF
D gene: TRBD1; J gene: TRBJ1-2; V gene: TRBV10-3; clone size: once; CDR3 DNA: TGTGCCATCAGTCGGGACAGGGAAGGGGGGGGCTATGGCTACACCTTC; CDR3 protein: CAISRDREGGGYGYTF
D gene: .; J gene: TRBJ2-4; V gene: TRBV25-1; clone size: .; CDR3 DNA: TGTGCCAGCAGTGAATCGGGGAGAGCCAAAAACATTCAGTACTTC; CDR3 protein: CASSESGRAKNIQYF
D gene: TRBD2; J gene: TRBJ2-5; V gene: TRBV5-8; clone size: .; CDR3 DNA: TGTGCCAGCAGCTTGGCCGGACTAGCCTCTGGAGAGACCCAGTACTTC; CDR3 protein: CASSLAGLASGETQYF
D gene: TRBD1; J gene: TRBJ2-7; V gene: TRBV5-1; clone size: .; CDR3 DNA: TGCGCCAGCCGCCCGAACAGGGGAAACTACGAGCAGTACTTC; CDR3 protein: CASRPNRGNYEQYF
D gene: TRBD1; J gene: TRBJ2-7; V gene: TRBV30; clone size: .; CDR3 DNA: TGTGCCTGGAGCAGGGGGTCCTACGAGCAGTACTTC; CDR3 protein: CAWSRGSYEQYF
D gene: .; J gene: TRBJ2-7; V gene: TRBV19; clone size: .; CDR3 DNA: TGTGCCCCTGAGGCCGACAGCTTC; CDR3 protein: CAPEADSF
D gene: TRBD2; J gene: TRBJ2-7; V gene: TRBV5-1; clone size: .; CDR3 DNA: TGCGCCAGCAGCTGGACTAGCGGCCCGAGCTCCTACGAGCAGTACTTC; CDR3 protein: CASSWTSGPSSYEQYF
D gene: .; J gene: TRBJ2-7; V gene: TRBV7-2; clone size: .; CDR3 DNA: TGTGCCAGCAGCTTATACAGGGCGAGCGAGCAGTACTTC; CDR3 protein: CASSLYRASEQYF
D gene: TRBD2; J gene: TRBJ2-7; V gene: TRBV7-7; clone size: .; CDR3 DNA: TGTGCTAGCAGCTTAAACCCGGGAGGAGTCTACGAGCAGTACTTC; CDR3 protein: CASSLNPGGVYEQYF
D gene: TRBD2; J gene: TRBJ2-3; V gene: TRBV5-4; clone size: .; CDR3 DNA: TGTGCCAGCAGCTTGACAAGCGGGGGTGTGGATACGCAGTATTTT; CDR3 protein: CASSLTSGGVDTQYF
D gene: TRBD1; J gene: TRBJ1-1; V gene: TRBV19; clone size: .; CDR3 DNA: TGTGCCAGTAGTGGACAGGGGATTGGCACTGAAGCTTTCTTT; CDR3 protein: CASSGQGIGTEAFF
D gene: .; J gene: TRBJ1-2; V gene: TRBV7-6; clone size: .; CDR3 DNA: TGTGCCAGCAGCTTAAATCAGGGGATCCATGGCTACACCTTC; CDR3 protein: CASSLNQGIHGYTF
D gene: .; J gene: TRBJ2-7; V gene: TRBV5-6; clone size: .; CDR3 DNA: TGTGCCAGCAGTCCTCGGGAGTTCTACGAGCAGTACTTC; CDR3 protein: CASSPREFYEQYF
D gene: .; J gene: TRBJ1-2; V gene: TRBV5-6; clone size: once; CDR3 DNA: TGTGCCAGCAGCCCGGATAGGGGAGTCTATGGGTATGGCTACACCTTC; CDR3 protein: CASSPDRGVYGYGYTF
D gene: .; J gene: TRBJ1-3; V gene: TRBV21-1; clone size: .; CDR3 DNA: TGTGCCAGCAGCCCCACCGGGGGGGGAAATGGAAACACCATATATTTT; CDR3 protein: CASSPTGGGNGNTIYF
D gene: TRBD1; J gene: TRBJ2-6; V gene: TRBV19; clone size: .; CDR3 DNA: TGTGCCAGTACGCGGGACAGGAGCTCTGGGGCCAACGTCCTGACTTTC; CDR3 protein: CASTRDRSSGANVLTF
D gene: TRBD1; J gene: TRBJ2-5; V gene: TRBV18; clone size: .; CDR3 DNA: TGTGCCAGCTCACCACGGGGTCCGGGACAGGGCCAAGAGACCCAGTACTTC; CDR3 protein: CASSPRGPGQGQETQYF
D gene: .; J gene: TRBJ2-5; V gene: TRBV11-1; clone size: .; CDR3 DNA: TGTGCCAGCAGCTTCGGGACTCAAGAGACCCAGTACTTC; CDR3 protein: CASSFGTQETQYF
D gene: .; J gene: TRBJ2-1; V gene: TRBV7-3; clone size: once; CDR3 DNA: TGTGCCAGCAGCTTAAAGATGGGGCAGGTGGGGAATGAGCAGTTCTTC; CDR3 protein: CASSLKMGQVGNEQFF
D gene: TRBD1; J gene: TRBJ2-7; V gene: TRBV7-2; clone size: .; CDR3 DNA: TGTGCCAGCAGCTCGCTAGGGACAGGCTACGAGCAGTACTTC; CDR3 protein: CASSSLGTGYEQYF
D gene: TRBD1; J gene: TRBJ1-1; V gene: TRBV11-2; clone size: medium-sized; CDR3 DNA: TGTGCCAGCAGTTCAGACAGGGGTGAAGCTTTCTTT; CDR3 protein: CASSSDRGEAFF
D gene: TRBD2; J gene: TRBJ2-2; V gene: TRBV19; clone size: .; CDR3 DNA: TGTGCCAGTAGTCCCTCTTCGGGGGGCACCGGGGAGCTGTTTTTT; CDR3 protein: CASSPSSGGTGELFF
D gene: .; J gene: TRBJ2-2; V gene: TRBV6-5; clone size: .; CDR3 DNA: TGTGCCAGCAGCCAAGGGGCAGGACATACCGGGGAGCTGTTTTTT; CDR3 protein: CASSQGAGHTGELFF
D gene: .; J gene: TRBJ2-1; V gene: TRBV7-2; clone size: .; CDR3 DNA: TGTGCCAGCAGCTTAGCGGGTTTGTGGGTTTACAATGAGCAGTTCTTC; CDR3 protein: CASSLAGLWVYNEQFF
D gene: .; J gene: TRBJ2-1; V gene: TRBV18; clone size: .; CDR3 DNA: TGTGCCAGCTCACCACTTCACCCCTGGGACAATGAGCAGTTCTTC; CDR3 protein: CASSPLHPWDNEQFF
D gene: .; J gene: TRBJ1-1; V gene: TRBV13; clone size: .; CDR3 DNA: TGTGCCAGCAGCCGACTGGGGGGGAGGAACACTGAAGCTTTCTTT; CDR3 protein: CASSRLGGRNTEAFF